The table lists the clone carrying this T cell receptor (beta chain) with a few counts. Its specificity is unknown. The CDR3 spans 15 residues. Trimming removed 3 bases from V and 4 bases from J, with 15 bases in between. CDR1 and CDR2 from the germline V gene are GTSNPN and SVGIG (reference sequence). The data stem from a study of beta chain features in type 1 diabetes. The study's findings and limits: When Type 1 diabetes patients were examined, their TCRB CDR3s proved moderately but significantly shorter in all four CD4+ subsets. Fewer insertions but more deletions were seen at VDJ junctions in type 1 diabetes patients.

The entirety of the isolated RNA underwent reverse transcription, so expressed TCRB transcripts were sequenced. Data came from immunoSEQ multiplex PCR; TCRdb stores just in-frame clones and leaves some out. The sample holds 600,000 to 700,000 clones; 13% are singletons and the top ten take 0.02% to 0.025%. J is TRBJ1-4 and V is TRBV30; TRBD1 might be the D (5 bases). The sample comprised naive CD4+ T cells from blood. The source is a man between 18 and 35 years old with type 1 diabetes. The CDR3, as DNA: TGTGCCTGGAGATTAGCAGGGCGGTTTAATGAAAAACTGTTTTTT. Translated: CAWRLAGRFNEKLFF.